This T cell receptor beta chain is drawn from a study of blood T cell repertoires in COVID-19. Concerning this clone itself: At one boundary the junction diverges from the germline segment, which might be a read error.

In germline, CDR1 is MDHEN, CDR2 SYDVKM. The CDR3 is 14 amino acids. Profiling relied on immunoSEQ multiplex PCR, and the TCRdb table lists in-frame clones only, not all of them. This table holds about 15,000 clones, around 73% found once. This sequence joins TRBV28 and TRBJ1-1; 10 nucleotides agree with TRBD1. The material sequenced was peripheral blood. The TCR was taken from a man aged 65 to 79 with acute or convalescent COVID-19. CDR3 region: CASSLWTGGTKAFF. DNA for the CDR3: TGTGCCAGCAGTTTATGGACAGGGGGCACTAAAGCTTTCTTT.